This T cell receptor beta chain was identified during a study of PD-1 blockade in classical Hodgkin lymphoma (dated by TCRdb to 2018 to 2020). Regarding the complete study: Nivolumab dosing was 3 mg/kg intravenously every 2 weeks, continuing until either disease progression or unacceptable toxicity. The study used CyTOF and TCR beta sequencing to define a peripheral blood immune signature of response to PD-1 blockade in classical Hodgkin lymphoma.

The Qiagen DNeasy kit was used to extract genomic DNA from unsorted PBMCs and from the negatively selected CD4+ and CD8+ fractions. TCR beta CDR3 regions were subjected to amplification by immunoSEQ multiplex PCR with primers that anneal to V and J segments. A synthetic immune receptor repertoire was used to minimize amplification bias, and any remaining bias was removed computationally after sequencing. Per the authors' processing: Custom Python scripts were used to quantify repertoire diversity as the Shannon entropy index. Unsorted, CD4+ and CD8+ repertoires were examined separately, except in combined analyses, for which CD4+ and CD8+ sequences were merged in silico. A clone was considered expanded if an increase in frequency of at least 2-fold after treatment relative to C1D1 was found, and a pseudocount of 0.5 was applied to clones undetected at baseline. Clones with 0 or 1 copy at C1D1 were defined as singleton clones, while clones with 2 or more copies were defined as non-singleton clones. Clones expanded in unsorted samples were labelled as CD4+, CD8+ or unknown by matching protein sequences in sorted samples from the same patient. Diversity changes from C1D1 to C4D1 were tested in paired samples using Wilcoxon tests. The table was pulled from immuneACCESS by TCRdb, which kept in-frame rearrangements only. Such tables lose some clones; where checked, under half of the loss comes from unresolved V genes, and the rest has no known cause. D and trimming were read from the DNA, whereas the V and J calls and clone size are those reported in that table. This sample gives some 38,000 clones in total; over 65% of them show up just once. The ten top clones hold around 9.9% of the sample.

In regard to this clone: No cognate antigen has been identified for it. No much larger clonotype is one base removed from it; base qualities were not supplied.

Beyond this particular receptor, the publication reports: Only a single clinical trial cohort was studied, and what caused the repertoire differences, possibly disease activity or prior therapy, remained undefined. Newly diagnosed patients were reported to have lower baseline TCR diversity than healthy donors, and relapsed/refractory patients were reported to have lower baseline TCR diversity still. Trial patients achieving complete response had baseline diversity similar to newly diagnosed patients, whereas partial responders and progressors had significantly lower diversity. Patients starting nivolumab less than 1 year after ASCT had lower diversity and were excluded from later analyses to avoid confounding by immune reconstitution. By C4D1, a significant rise was seen in CD4+ TCR diversity but not in CD8+ TCR diversity (p=0.0027 vs p=0.16), and the rise was most apparent among complete responders (p=0.02).

V is shortened by 4 bases, J by 2 bases, and the region joining them spans 9 bases. CDR3 length: 14 amino acids, cysteine to phenylalanine. Only the CDR3 part of the read is kept: 42 bases, read in frame from the first base. The germline V gene yields SGHRS for CDR1 and YFSETQ for CDR2. The meaning of the sample's time point label: cycle 1 day 1 (C1D1), immediately before nivolumab initiation. All trial patients had relapsed after autologous stem cell transplantation, with cohorts A, B and C differing in prior brentuximab vedotin exposure. A total of fewer than 70 patients with relapsed/refractory classical Hodgkin lymphoma made up the trial cohort, and each patient's best overall response was complete response, partial response or progressive disease. Trial patients were treated with single-agent nivolumab in the multi-cohort phase II CheckMate 205 trial. Best overall response was determined by an independent review committee according to the 2007 International Working Group response criteria. Trial PBMCs were collected just before the start of nivolumab (C1D1) and during therapy at cycle 2 day 1 and cycle 4 day 1. Peripheral blood was collected in 8 mL Vacutainer Cell Preparation Tubes, from which PBMCs were isolated by centrifugation and then cryopreserved.

This specimen was peripheral blood mononuclear cells (PBMCs), taken at baseline. Recombination joined TRBV5-1 with TRBJ2-2; the D gene cannot be named for sure. The sequence was obtained from a human donor with classical Hodgkin lymphoma. The bases are TGCGCCAGCAGCCCGTGGGCTAACACCGGGGAGCTGTTTTTT. Its protein reads: CASSPWANTGELFF.